Sequencing of this T cell receptor (beta chain) was carried out in a study of CD8 T cells in ankylosing spondylitis. Regarding the study as a whole: Researchers report that disease-linked clones proved CD8+ and relatively rare in peripheral blood. Reactive arthritis synovial fluid and blood were previously reported to contain some motif variants. A motif in TCR beta, a set of 8 or 9 highly homologous variants, appeared characteristic of ankylosing spondylitis blood.

Concerning this clonotype itself: Its antigen is still unknown.

MiXCR, applied by TCRdb to the 5' RACE reads, yields one record per CDR3 protein. The repertoire holds some 330,000 distinct CDR3 sequences, with 7% to 9% as singletons. Sequencing input: blood, either unsorted or a sorted T cell fraction (not recorded which). The receptor comes from a male donor with ankylosing spondylitis.

This chain's CDR3 is CSASPLAAIYNEQFF. CDR3 DNA: TGCAGTGCTAGTCCACTAGCGGCGATCTACAATGAGCAGTTCTTC. This rearrangement joins TRBV20-1 to TRBJ2-1; TRBD2 matches 8 bases. The CDR3 is 15 amino acids. Germline V gene sequence: CDR1 DFQATT, CDR2 SNEGSKA (reference sequence). Trimming took 3 bases from V and 3 from J; bases not matched to a gene: 7.